A single sample gave rise to the 27 T cell receptor beta chains below, sequenced in a study of shared clonotypes between healthy human individuals. Clones were read by immunoSEQ multiplex PCR, and TCRdb kept only the in-frame ones, dropping some. This sample has about 2.1 million clones, with around 93% found just once. Terminally differentiated effector memory CD45RA+ cells were excluded from the naive CD8 cells, which were CD45RO-negative and positively selected for CCR7. Sequenced sample: naive CD8+ T cells from PBMCs. The source is a man between 18 and 35 years old in good health. Some clones in this sample may be carry-over from other donors' samples.

The chain links TRBV27 to TRBJ2-7, with unresolved D. Germline-derived CDR1 and CDR2 are MNHEY and SMNVEV (reference sequence). The length of the CDR3 is 11 residues. V was cut by 8 bases and J by 3 bases, with 8 bases left in between. The CDR3 protein is CASGPVYEQYF. The CDR3, as DNA: TGTGCCAGCGGACCTGTCTACGAGCAGTACTTC.

CDR3 sequence: CASSPRAGETGELFF. As DNA, the CDR3 is TGTGCCAGCTCACCCCGGGCGGGCGAGACCGGGGAGCTGTTTTTT. This chain uses TRBV18 with TRBJ2-2; maybe TRBD2 (5 bases). The V gene's germline CDR1 is KGHSH and CDR2 LQKENI. This CDR3 is built from 15 residues. Trimming cost V 3 bases and J 5 bases, with 13 bases left between them.

J is TRBJ2-2 and V is TRBV12-5; 12 bases map to TRBD1. The CDR3 contains 17 residues. The junction had 10 bases not matched to a gene; V was cut back by 5 bases and J by 6 bases. CDR1 and CDR2 from the germline V gene are LGHNT and FRNRAP. The CDR3 spells CASGPGTGGLQSGELFF. Here the CDR3 DNA reads TGTGCTAGTGGTCCGGGGACAGGGGGCCTTCAGTCCGGGGAGCTGTTTTTT.

The chain combines TRBV9 with TRBJ1-1, with unresolved D. Germline V gene data show CDR1 as SGDLS and CDR2 as YYNGEE. This CDR3 contains 15 residues. Trimming cost V 0 bases and J 4 bases, with 13 bases left between them. The CDR3 reads CASSVGAAVGTEAFF. The CDR3 DNA is TGTGCCAGCAGCGTAGGAGCAGCCGTTGGCACTGAAGCTTTCTTT.

V usage is TRBV30 and J usage is TRBJ1-4, with a possible D match to TRBD1 (5 bases). V was pared by 0 bases and J by 8 bases, with 13 bases between. The germline V gene has CDR1 GTSNPN and CDR2 SVGIG (reference sequence). The CDR3 consists of 14 residues. CDR3 residues: CAWSVGRVTEKLFF. Here the CDR3 DNA reads TGTGCCTGGAGTGTAGGCAGGGTAACAGAAAAACTGTTTTTT.

The CDR3: CASRRNRDRNTEAFF. The CDR3 DNA sequence: TGTGCCAGCAGAAGGAACCGGGACCGAAACACTGAAGCTTTCTTT. This chain joins TRBV6-5 and TRBJ1-1; a weak D match, TRBD1 (5 bases). V gave up 6 bases and J gave up 2 bases, with 16 bases separating them. Per the germline V gene, CDR1 is MNHEY and CDR2 is SVGAGI. The CDR3 consists of 15 residues.

This clone was observed a single time. The rearrangement uses TRBV27 and TRBJ2-5; TRBD2 matches 11 bases. The J segment lost 3 bases and the V segment lost 5 bases, leaving 11 bases of the junction unmatched. From germline, CDR1 is MNHEY and CDR2 SMNVEV (reference sequence). The CDR3 sequence is 17 residues long. CDR3 in amino acids: CASSPIRLAGPEETQYF. CDR3 coding DNA: TGTGCCAGCAGTCCGATAAGACTAGCGGGACCCGAAGAGACCCAGTACTTC.

DNA of the CDR3: TGTGCCACGGCAGGGGACACTGAAGCTTTCTTT. This encodes CATAGDTEAFF. V is TRBV5-3 and J is TRBJ1-1, with D perhaps matching TRBD1 (6 bases). TRBV5-3 is recorded as an ORF, its role being uncertain. The CDR3 contains 11 residues. The V end lost 9 bases, the J end lost 3 bases, and 9 bases lay between the germline ends.

A note on this clone: At the DNA level, this CDR3 is encoded by other sequences in the same sample as well. V and J are TRBV28 and TRBJ2-2; perhaps TRBD1 as D (6 bases). Trimming took off 2 bases at V and 8 bases at J, with 9 bases between the two ends. This CDR3 is built from 13 residues. The germline V gene has CDR1 MDHEN and CDR2 SYDVKM. The CDR3 reads CASSLGGSGELFF. In DNA, the CDR3 is TGTGCCAGCAGTTTAGGGGGCAGTGGGGAGCTGTTTTTT. Combining the CDR3 with reference TRBV28 and TRBJ2-2 gives the whole variable domain DVKVTQSSRYLVKRTGEKVFLECVQDMDHENMFWYRQDPGLGLRLIYFSYDVKMKEKGDIPEGYSVSREKKERFSLILESASTNQTSMYLCASSLGGSGELFFGEGSRLTVL.

The rearrangement uses TRBV19 and TRBJ2-1, with 8 bases aligning to TRBD1. V lost 3 bases and J lost 8; bases outside the gene matches: 6. CDR1 LNHDA and CDR2 SQIVND come from the germline V gene (reference sequence). CDR3 length equals 14 residues. As DNA, the CDR3 is TGTGCCAGTAGTATCGTTACAGGGGGATATGAGCAGTTCTTC. Its protein product is CASSIVTGGYEQFF.

The genes are TRBV13 and TRBJ1-5; a weak D match, TRBD1 (5 bases). Deletions cut 0 bases from V and 3 bases from J, with 9 bases between. The CDR3 sequence is 15 residues long. From germline, CDR1 is PRHDT and CDR2 FYEKMQ (reference sequence). DNA for the CDR3: TGTGCCAGCAGCTTAGGCACGGGGGTCAATCAGCCCCAGCATTTT. It specifies CASSLGTGVNQPQHF.

For this clone: At one boundary the junction diverges from the germline segment, which might be a read error. The gene calls are TRBV27 and TRBJ2-1, with 10 bases identical to TRBD1. CDR3 size: 13 residues. The germline CDR1 and CDR2 sequences are MNHEY and SMNVEV (reference sequence). CDR3 coding DNA: TGTGCCAGCAGTTTCCAACTCGGGACAGGGGTAATCTTC. As protein: CASSFQLGTGVIF.

Turning to this clone: Other DNA sequences in this specimen translate into the identical CDR3. This chain uses TRBV7-9 with TRBJ1-5; no firm D call. The CDR3 spans 14 residues. V was pared by 4 bases and J by 3 bases, with 10 bases between. Looked up from germline, CDR1 is SEHNR and CDR2 is FQNEAQ (reference sequence). CDR3 protein: CASSSRTDNQPQHF. DNA of the CDR3: TGTGCCAGCAGCTCGCGGACGGACAATCAGCCCCAGCATTTT.

Only one count was recorded for this clone. This chain uses TRBV28 with TRBJ2-7; 14 positions agree with TRBD2. The CDR3 is 17 residues long. Germline values: CDR1 MDHEN, CDR2 SYDVKM. With 3 bases clipped from V and 5 bases from J, the junction kept 9 bases outside the gene matches. CDR3 DNA sequence: TGTGCCAGCAGTTTCCTGACTAGCGGGAGGGCCGTGAACGAGCAGTACTTC. It yields the protein CASSFLTSGRAVNEQYF.

V is TRBV27 and J is TRBJ2-3; D remains unclear. The CDR3 is 14 residues long. The V gene's germline CDR1 is MNHEY and CDR2 SMNVEV (reference sequence). The V and J ends lost 4 bases and 0 bases respectively, with 8 bases between them. In DNA, the CDR3 is TGTGCCAGCAGTTACAGATTCAGCACAGATACGCAGTATTTT. Protein: CASSYRFSTDTQYF.

The chain is built from TRBV27 and TRBJ2-2, with TRBD1 identical over 11 bases. Germline V gene data show CDR1 as MNHEY and CDR2 as SMNVEV (reference sequence). V was clipped by 5 bases and J by 5 bases; unmatched bases: 4. The CDR3 extends over 15 amino acids. CDR3 nucleotide sequence: TGTGCCAGCAGTCGAGGGACAGGGGGAACCGGGGAGCTGTTTTTT. Translating it yields CASSRGTGGTGELFF.

This chain's CDR3 is CASSYRAPNEQYF. The CDR3 DNA is TGTGCCAGCAGTTACCGAGCCCCGAACGAGCAGTACTTC. The chain employs TRBV6-5 and TRBJ2-7; D gene uncertain. Per the germline V gene, CDR1 is MNHEY and CDR2 is SVGAGI. The CDR3 has 13 residues. Trimming removed 2 bases at V and 5 bases at J, with 10 bases between.

The CDR3 nucleotides read TGTGCCAGCAGCTTAGGCATACCGGGACAGGGCTCCTACGAGCAGTACTTC. As protein: CASSLGIPGQGSYEQYF. V gene TRBV11-2 combines with J gene TRBJ2-7, with 9 bases aligning to TRBD1. Germline CDR1 reads SGHAT; CDR2 reads FQNNGV. The CDR3 is 17 amino acids. V was pared by 1 base and J by 0 bases, with 7 bases of the junction left unmatched.

The chain has TRBV27 and TRBJ2-1, with D unclear. The CDR3 extends over 13 amino acids. The germline CDR1 and CDR2 sequences are MNHEY and SMNVEV (reference sequence). V was shortened by 3 bases and J by 5 bases, with 8 bases between the two germline ends. DNA of the CDR3: TGTGCCAGCAGTTTCAGGCATCACAATGAGCAGTTCTTC. This codes for CASSFRHHNEQFF.

The V call is TRBV14, the J call TRBJ2-7, with TRBD2 matching over 10 bases. V gave up 0 bases and J gave up 5 bases; unmatched junction bases: 10. Looked up from germline, CDR1 is SGHDN and CDR2 is FVKESK. The CDR3 is made up of 17 amino acids. DNA of the CDR3: TGTGCCAGCAGCCAAGATCGGCTAGCGGGAGCTAAGAACGAGCAGTACTTC. Its protein product is CASSQDRLAGAKNEQYF.

The CDR3: CASQNQGYGSIYEQYF. The CDR3 DNA follows: TGTGCCAGCCAAAACCAAGGGTACGGATCCATCTACGAGCAGTACTTC. The chain is built from TRBV5-4 and TRBJ2-7, with no clear D. The CDR3 extends over 16 amino acids. The V end was cut by 7 bases, the J end by 3 bases, with 23 bases between. Looked up from germline, CDR1 is SGHNT and CDR2 is YYREEE (reference sequence).

This clone was seen only once. The chain uses TRBV28 and TRBJ2-7; 9 nucleotides agree with TRBD2. V lost 3 bases and J lost 3; bases outside the gene matches: 6. The CDR3 runs 15 residues. Germline CDR1 MDHEN, CDR2 SYDVKM. The CDR3 bases are TGTGCCAGCAGTTTTTTTGCGGGAGGGGTCTACGAGCAGTACTTC. This sequence encodes CASSFFAGGVYEQYF.

V usage is TRBV28 and J usage is TRBJ2-1; 12 bases align to TRBD1. The CDR3 has 17 residues. CDR1 and CDR2 (germline): MDHEN, SYDVKM. V lost 2 bases and J lost 7; bases outside the gene matches: 9. The CDR3, as DNA: TGTGCCAGCAGTTTACAAGGCCGGGACAGGGGGCTGAATGAGCAGTTCTTC. The encoded protein is CASSLQGRDRGLNEQFF.

The rearrangement joins TRBV11-1 to TRBJ2-1; 13 nucleotides match TRBD2. This CDR3 is built from 17 residues. V gave up 5 bases and J gave up 7 bases; unmatched junction bases: 11. Looked up from germline, CDR1 is SGHAT and CDR2 is FQDESV (reference sequence). CDR3 in amino acids: CASSTRGLAGVLNEQFF. The CDR3 nucleotides read TGTGCCAGCAGCACCCGAGGACTAGCGGGAGTTCTTAATGAGCAGTTCTTC.

The chain recombines TRBV28 with TRBJ2-7; D unresolved. Trimming shortened V by 3 bases and J by 2 bases, and 17 bases separated the two germline ends. Germline CDR1 is MDHEN and CDR2 is SYDVKM. The length of the CDR3 is 16 residues. DNA of the CDR3: TGTGCCAGCAGTTTTTTTGTATCGGGCAGTCCCTACGAGCAGTACTTC. Translating gives CASSFFVSGSPYEQYF.

The J gene is TRBJ2-4, the V gene TRBV4-1; 12 positions match TRBD2. The junction had 17 bases not matched to a gene; V was cut back by 1 base and J by 7 bases. CDR1 is MGHRA, CDR2 YSYEKL, per germline. The CDR3 length is 20 residues. CDR3 nucleotide sequence: TGCGCCAGCAGCCAAGTGACGCTAGCGGGAGGGCCCGAGTGGGATAACATTCAGTACTTC. Translation gives CASSQVTLAGGPEWDNIQYF.

The CDR3 DNA reads as TGTGCCAGCAGCTTACCCGAAGGAGCGGGTCCCCAAGAGACCCAGTACTTC. This encodes CASSLPEGAGPQETQYF. The V and J genes are TRBV11-2 and TRBJ2-5; tentative D call: TRBD2 (6 bases). The CDR3 covers 17 residues. Per the germline V gene, CDR1 is SGHAT and CDR2 is FQNNGV. Trimming removed 2 bases from V and 1 base from J, with 17 bases in between. The full variable domain, in which reference TRBV11-2 and TRBJ2-5 provide the parts outside the CDR3, is EAGVAQSPRYKIIEKRQSVAFWCNPISGHATLYWYQQILGQGPKLLIQFQNNGVVDDSQLPKDRFSAERLKGVDSTLKIQPAKLEDSAVYLCASSLPEGAGPQETQYFGPGTRLLVL.